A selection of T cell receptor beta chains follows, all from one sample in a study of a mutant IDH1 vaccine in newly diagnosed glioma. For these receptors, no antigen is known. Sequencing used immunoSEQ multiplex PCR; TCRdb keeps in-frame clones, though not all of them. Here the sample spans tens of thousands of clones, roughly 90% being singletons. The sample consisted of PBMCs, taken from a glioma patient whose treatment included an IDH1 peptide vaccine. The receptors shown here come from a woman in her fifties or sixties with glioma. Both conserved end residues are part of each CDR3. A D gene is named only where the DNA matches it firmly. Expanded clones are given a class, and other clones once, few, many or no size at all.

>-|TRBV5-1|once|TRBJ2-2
CASSLAPQGTGELFF
TGCGCCAGCAGCTTGGCGCCCCAAGGAACCGGGGAGCTGTTTTTT
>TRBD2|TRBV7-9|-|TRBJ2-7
CASSPGRLAGAYEQYF
TGTGCCAGCAGCCCCGGGCGGCTAGCGGGAGCCTACGAGCAGTACTTC
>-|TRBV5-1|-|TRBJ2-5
CASSLGVQETQYF
TGCGCCAGCAGCTTGGGGGTCCAAGAGACCCAGTACTTC
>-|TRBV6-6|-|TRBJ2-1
CASSYVPYNEQFF
TGTGCCAGCAGTTACGTCCCTTACAATGAGCAGTTCTTC
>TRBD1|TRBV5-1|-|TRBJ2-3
CASSVPGTGGDTQYF
TGCGCCAGCAGCGTACCCGGGACAGGGGGAGATACGCAGTATTTT
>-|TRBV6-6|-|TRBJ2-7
CASRNQEYYEQYF
TGTGCCAGCAGAAACCAGGAGTACTACGAGCAGTACTTC
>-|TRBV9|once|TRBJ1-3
CASSVEQGNTIYF
TGTGCCAGCAGCGTAGAGCAGGGAAACACCATATATTTT
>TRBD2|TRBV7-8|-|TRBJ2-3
CASSLTSGASTDTQYF
TGTGCCAGCAGCTTAACCAGCGGGGCTAGCACAGATACGCAGTATTTT
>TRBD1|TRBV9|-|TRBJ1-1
CASSNRQGKEAFF
TGTGCCAGCAGCAACCGACAGGGGAAAGAAGCTTTCTTT
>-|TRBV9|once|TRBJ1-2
CASSVGGRNYGYTF
TGTGCCAGCAGCGTAGGGGGAAGAAACTATGGCTACACCTTC
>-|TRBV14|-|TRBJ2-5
CASSQPGVEETQYF
TGTGCCAGCAGCCAGCCAGGGGTGGAAGAGACCCAGTACTTC
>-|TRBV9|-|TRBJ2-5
CASNRGQETQYF
TGTGCCAGCAACCGGGGACAAGAGACCCAGTACTTC
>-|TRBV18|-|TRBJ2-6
CASSRPQDSGANVLTF
TGTGCCAGCTCACGACCCCAGGATTCTGGGGCCAACGTCCTGACTTTC
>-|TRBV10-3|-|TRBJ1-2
CAISEPAGVYGYTF
TGTGCCATCAGTGAGCCGGCAGGCGTATATGGCTACACCTTC
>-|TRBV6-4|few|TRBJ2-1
CASSDTQHRTYNEQFF
TGTGCCAGCAGTGACACACAACATAGGACCTACAATGAGCAGTTCTTC
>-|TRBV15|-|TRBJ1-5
CATSRDFGGGPQPQHF
TGTGCCACCAGCAGAGATTTCGGAGGGGGACCTCAGCCCCAGCATTTT
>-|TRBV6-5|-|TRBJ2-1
CASELGNEQFF
TGTGCCAGCGAGTTGGGGAATGAGCAGTTCTTC
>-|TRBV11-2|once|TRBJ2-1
CASSSGGGEQFF
TGTGCCAGCAGCTCAGGTGGGGGGGAGCAGTTCTTC
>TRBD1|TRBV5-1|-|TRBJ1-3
CASSRDALRGDSGNTIYF
TGCGCCAGCAGCCGAGACGCACTCAGGGGGGACTCTGGAAACACCATATATTTT
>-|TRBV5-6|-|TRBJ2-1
CASSFGGNSYNEQFF
TGTGCCAGCAGCTTCGGAGGAAATTCCTACAATGAGCAGTTCTTC
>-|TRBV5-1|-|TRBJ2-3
CASSQGTGSFTDTQYF
TGCGCCAGCAGCCAGGGAACCGGGAGTTTCACAGATACGCAGTATTTT
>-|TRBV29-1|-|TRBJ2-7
CSVLFGSSYEQYF
TGCAGCGTCCTATTCGGAAGCTCCTACGAGCAGTACTTC
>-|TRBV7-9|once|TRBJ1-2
CATLKGLNYGYTF
TGTGCCACCCTAAAGGGGCTAAACTATGGCTACACCTTC
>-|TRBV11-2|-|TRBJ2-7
CASSSLHRPHEQYF
TGTGCCAGCAGCTCCCTGCATCGGCCCCACGAGCAGTACTTC
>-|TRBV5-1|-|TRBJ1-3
CASSPDAGNTIYF
TGCGCCAGCAGCCCGGATGCTGGAAACACCATATATTTT
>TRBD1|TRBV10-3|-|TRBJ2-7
CAISGDRGINEQYF
TGTGCCATCAGTGGCGACAGGGGAATCAACGAGCAGTACTTC
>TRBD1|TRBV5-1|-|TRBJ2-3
CASHPGQGRTDTQYF
TGCGCCTCCCACCCCGGACAGGGGAGAACAGATACGCAGTATTTT
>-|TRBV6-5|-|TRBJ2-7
CASSYSWPVSGEQYF
TGTGCCAGCAGTTACTCGTGGCCAGTCTCGGGAGAGCAGTACTTC
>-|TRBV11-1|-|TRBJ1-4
CASSSVGNEKLFF
TGTGCCAGCAGCTCCGTAGGGAATGAAAAACTGTTTTTT
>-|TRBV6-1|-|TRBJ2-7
CASRGTVRYEQYF
TGTGCCAGCAGGGGGACCGTTCGCTACGAGCAGTACTTC
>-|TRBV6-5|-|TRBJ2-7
CASSYSQGISYEQYF
TGTGCCAGCAGTTATTCACAGGGAATCTCCTACGAGCAGTACTTC
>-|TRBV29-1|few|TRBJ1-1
CSALRTSNTEAFF
TGCAGCGCCCTAAGGACCTCGAACACTGAAGCTTTCTTT
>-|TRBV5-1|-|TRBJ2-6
CASRVSQTGANVLTF
TGCGCCAGCAGGGTGAGTCAGACTGGGGCCAACGTCCTGACTTTC
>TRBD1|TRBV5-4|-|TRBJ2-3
CASSSGGRADTQYF
TGTGCCAGCAGCTCAGGGGGTAGAGCAGATACGCAGTATTTT
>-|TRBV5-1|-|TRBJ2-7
CASSLGQPGNYEQYF
TGCGCCAGCAGCTTGGGACAGCCGGGGAACTACGAGCAGTACTTC
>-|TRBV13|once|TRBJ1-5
CASSLDGDQPQHF
TGTGCCAGCAGCTTAGATGGGGATCAGCCCCAGCATTTT
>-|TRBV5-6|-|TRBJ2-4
CASSLLGRPAKNIQYF
TGTGCCAGCAGTTTGCTCGGCCGACCAGCCAAAAACATTCAGTACTTC
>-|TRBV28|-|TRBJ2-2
CASMIGNTGELFF
TGTGCCAGCATGATAGGGAACACCGGGGAGCTGTTTTTT
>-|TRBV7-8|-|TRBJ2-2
CASSLYTGELFF
TGTGCCAGCAGCTTATACACCGGGGAGCTGTTTTTT
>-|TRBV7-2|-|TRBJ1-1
CASSWMGTEAFF
TGTGCCAGCAGCTGGATGGGCACTGAAGCTTTCTTT
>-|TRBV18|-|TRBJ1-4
CASSPTQQVNEKLFF
TGTGCCAGCTCACCGACCCAACAAGTAAATGAAAAACTGTTTTTT
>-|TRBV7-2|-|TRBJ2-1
CAGGAVSYNEQFF
TGTGCCGGCGGCGCGGTCTCCTACAATGAGCAGTTCTTC
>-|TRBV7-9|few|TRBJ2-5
CASSLARDRETQYF
TGTGCCAGCAGCTTAGCGCGGGACCGGGAGACCCAGTACTTC
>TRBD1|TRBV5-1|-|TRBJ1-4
CASSPGGANEKLFF
TGCGCCAGCAGCCCAGGGGGCGCGAATGAAAAACTGTTTTTT
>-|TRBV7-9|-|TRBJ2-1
CASSTRLGYEQFF
TGTGCCAGCAGCACCAGACTAGGTTACGAGCAGTTCTTC
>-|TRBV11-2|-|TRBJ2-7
CASSLSAYEQYF
TGTGCCAGCAGCTTGTCAGCCTACGAGCAGTACTTC